What follows are 9 T cell receptor beta chains derived from one specimen sequenced in a study of T-cell memory formation after mild COVID-19. TCRdb re-analysed the 5' RACE reads in MiXCR, keeping a single row per CDR3 protein. The table has just under 350,000 distinct CDR3 sequences, 10% to 15% seen once. Sequenced sample: PBMCs or a T cell subset sorted from them (not recorded which). These receptors all stem from a man aged 18 to 29 who had mild COVID-19 (a few samples of this study predate the infection). Cell type and time point are not known.

This clonotype was recorded at least ten times. This chain links TRBV12-3 or TRBV12-4 with TRBJ1-1, with unresolved D. The CDR3 totals 12 residues. Trimming pared 7 bases from V and 3 bases from J, leaving 9 bases between. CDR3 nucleotides: TGTGCCAGCACCCAAGTGGACACTGAAGCTTTCTTT. This translates into CASTQVDTEAFF.

This clonotype has just a few counts. J is TRBJ1-3 and V is TRBV6-6; D remains ambiguous. V shed 4 bases and J shed 7 bases, with 8 bases lying between them. The CDR3 length is 12 residues. Germline V gives CDR1 MNHNY, CDR2 SVGAGI (reference sequence). In DNA form, the CDR3 reads TGTGCCAGCAGTTCCCAAGGGAACACCATATATTTT. Protein: CASSSQGNTIYF.

This clonotype was seen a handful of times. The J gene is TRBJ2-1, the V gene TRBV6-2 or TRBV6-3, with TRBD1 as a possible D gene (5 bases). Germline-derived CDR1 and CDR2 are MNHEY and SVGEGT. The germline V and J ends were trimmed by 0 bases and 8 bases, with 11 bases remaining between them. There are 14 residues in the CDR3. This chain's CDR3 is CASSYSVGDHEQFF. CDR3 bases: TGTGCCAGCAGTTACTCGGTAGGGGATCATGAGCAGTTCTTC.

The gene calls are TRBV12-3 or TRBV12-4 and TRBJ1-1; a weak D match, TRBD1 (5 bases). The CDR3 length is 10 residues. The ends were cut back, 8 bases at V and 11 bases at J, with 12 bases in the middle. CDR3 nucleotides: TGTGCCAGCGGACGGGGGTTTGCTTTCTTT. Translating it yields CASGRGFAFF.

In its sample, this clonotype was seen a few times. The chain couples TRBV5-6 to TRBJ2-7; D gene ambiguous. CDR3 size: 13 residues. The germline CDR1 and CDR2 sequences are SGHDT and YYEEEE. V lost 0 bases and J 4 bases, leaving 8 bases between the germline ends. The CDR3 DNA reads TGTGCCAGCAGCTTGGCTCTTGGGTACGAGCAGTACGTC. Its translation is CASSLALGYEQYV.

This clonotype appeared a few times. The J gene is TRBJ1-1, the V gene TRBV20-1; 8 positions match TRBD1. V lost 3 bases and J lost 5; bases outside the gene matches: 5. CDR3 length equals 13 residues. Germline assignment: CDR1 DFQATT and CDR2 SNEGSKA (reference sequence). CDR3 sequence reads: CSARKGTGTEAFF. CDR3 coding DNA: TGCAGTGCTAGGAAAGGGACAGGTACTGAAGCTTTCTTT.

V gene TRBV11-1 combines with J gene TRBJ2-1; 7 bases align to TRBD2. Germline CDR1 SGHAT, CDR2 FQDESV (reference sequence). The CDR3 totals 15 residues. Unmatched junction bases numbered 6, after V lost 3 bases and J lost 4 bases. The CDR3 loop reads CASSFAGDFYNEQFF. CDR3 in DNA: TGTGCCAGCAGCTTTGCGGGGGACTTTTACAATGAGCAGTTCTTC.

The chain carries TRBV18 and TRBJ2-1; D is possibly TRBD1 (6 bases). Trimming removed 2 bases from V and 1 base from J, with 12 bases in between. CDR1 is KGHSH and CDR2 is LQKENI in the germline V gene. The CDR3 contains 16 residues. CDR3 protein: CASSPVKGVSYNEQFF. CDR3 sequence (DNA): TGTGCCAGCTCACCAGTTAAGGGGGTTTCCTACAATGAGCAGTTCTTC.

The genes are TRBV30 and TRBJ2-1; a weak D match, TRBD1 (5 bases). CDR3 length equals 14 residues. The V gene's germline CDR1 is GTSNPN and CDR2 SVGIG (reference sequence). V was shortened by 2 bases and J by 5 bases, with 13 bases between the two germline ends. The DNA of the CDR3 is TGTGCCTGGAGTTGGGTGACAGCAGACAATGAGCAGTTCTTC. This codes for CAWSWVTADNEQFF.